The TCR beta chain described here comes from a study of regulatory T cells in long-lasting Graves disease. The study, taken as a whole, reports: Possibly, accuracy suffered from the small sample size.

Worth noting for this clonotype: Its target is not known.

Investigators prepared the TCR beta libraries by applying iRepertoire HTBI primers and Arm-PCR of CDR3 regions. TCRdb called the multiplex PCR reads again in MiXCR, with one record for every CDR3 protein. This table has roughly 430,000 distinct CDR3 sequences, about a sixth appearing once. Described time point: newly diagnosed GD, antithyroid drugs for less than 3 months. PBMC RNA was the source of the TCR library. V gave up 0 bases and J gave up 6 bases; unmatched junction bases: 24. CDR1 DFQATT and CDR2 SNEGSKA come from the germline V gene (reference sequence). This CDR3 region has 21 residues. This same sample was also taken into another study, of T cells in Graves' hyperthyroidism and ophthalmopathy. Per that study: The majority of expanded thyroid clonotypes above 0.001 also appeared in blood.

The chain is built from TRBV20-1 and TRBJ1-5, with 9 bases lining up with TRBD1. The source material was peripheral blood mononuclear cells (PBMCs), sampled at new diagnosis, from a patient treated with antithyroid drugs. This sequence was found in a woman aged 25 to 39 with Graves disease. CDR3 sequence: CSARDLYGGQGDATVFQPQHF. In DNA form, the CDR3 reads TGCAGTGCTAGAGATTTGTACGGGGGACAGGGTGACGCGACGGTTTTTCAGCCCCAGCATTTT.